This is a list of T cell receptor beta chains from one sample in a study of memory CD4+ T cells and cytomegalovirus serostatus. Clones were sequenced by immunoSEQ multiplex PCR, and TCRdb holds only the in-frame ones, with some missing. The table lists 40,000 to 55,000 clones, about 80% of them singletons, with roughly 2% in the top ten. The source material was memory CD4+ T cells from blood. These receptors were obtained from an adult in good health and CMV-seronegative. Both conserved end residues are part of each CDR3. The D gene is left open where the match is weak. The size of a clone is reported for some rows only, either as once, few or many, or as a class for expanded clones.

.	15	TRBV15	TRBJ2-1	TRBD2	TGTGCCACCAGCAGTAGACTAGCTCCTCATAATGAGCAGTTCTTC	CATSSRLAPHNEQFF
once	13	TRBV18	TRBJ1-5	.	TGTGCCAGCTCAGAGGGACGCAATCAGCCCCAGCATTTT	CASSEGRNQPQHF
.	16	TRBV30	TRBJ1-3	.	TGTGCCTGGAGTCGGGACGGGGCCTTCTCTGGAAACACCATATATTTT	CAWSRDGAFSGNTIYF
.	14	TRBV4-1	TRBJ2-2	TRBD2	TGCGCCAGCAGCCTAACCGGGAGGGGAGGGGAGCTGTTTTTT	CASSLTGRGGELFF
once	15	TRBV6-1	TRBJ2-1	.	TGTGCCAGCAGTGAAGCGCTTCGGGGTATAGAGAGACAGTTCTTC	CASSEALRGIERQFF
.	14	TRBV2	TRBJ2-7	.	TGTGCCAGCATCATTCCAGGGTTGGATTACGAGCAGTACTTC	CASIIPGLDYEQYF
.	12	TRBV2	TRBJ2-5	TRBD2	TGTGCCAGAGCGGGGGGCCAAGAGACCCAGTACTTC	CARAGGQETQYF
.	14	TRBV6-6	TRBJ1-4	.	TGTGCCAGCAGTTACGGCAGGGGCCTGGAAAAACTGTTTTTT	CASSYGRGLEKLFF
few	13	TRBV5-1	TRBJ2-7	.	TGCGCCAGCAGCATGGAGGCCCACTACGAGCAGTACTTC	CASSMEAHYEQYF
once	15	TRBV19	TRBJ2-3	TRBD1	TGTGCCAGTAGTAAGGGGACAGGGAGCACAGATACGCAGTATTTT	CASSKGTGSTDTQYF
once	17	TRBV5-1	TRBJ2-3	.	TGCGCCAGCAGCTTGGCTCGGGCGGCGCTAAGCACAGATACGCAGTATTTT	CASSLARAALSTDTQYF
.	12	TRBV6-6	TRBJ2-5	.	TGTGCCAGCAGTGAGGGTGCGGAGACCCAGTACTTC	CASSEGAETQYF
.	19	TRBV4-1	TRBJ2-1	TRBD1	TGCGCCAGCAGCCAAGGAAAACCCGGACAGGCCCAAAAGGTTAATGAGCAGTTCTTC	CASSQGKPGQAQKVNEQFF
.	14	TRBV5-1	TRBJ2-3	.	TGCGCCAGCAGCTTGGGTGCTAACCCTCCAACGCAGTATTTT	CASSLGANPPTQYF
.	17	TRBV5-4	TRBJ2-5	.	TGTGCCAGCAGCTTTTATAACGGGGGTCGATACCAAGAGACCCAGTACTTC	CASSFYNGGRYQETQYF
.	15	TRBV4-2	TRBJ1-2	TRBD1	TGTGCCAGCAGCCAAGATCCAGGGGGACACTATGGCTACACCTTC	CASSQDPGGHYGYTF
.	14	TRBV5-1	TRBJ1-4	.	TGCGCCAGCAGCTTTAACAGTCCTAATGAAAAACTGTTTTTT	CASSFNSPNEKLFF
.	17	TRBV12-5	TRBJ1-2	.	TGTGCTAGTGCCCAGCGGGGGATTGCTAATTCTAACTATGGCTACACCTTC	CASAQRGIANSNYGYTF
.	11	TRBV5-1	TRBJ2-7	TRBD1	TGCGCCAGCAGCAGGGACAGCGAGCAGTACTTC	CASSRDSEQYF
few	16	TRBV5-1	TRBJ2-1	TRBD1	TGCGCCAGCAGCTTGTGGGGGACAGGGATGGTCAATGAGCAGTTCTTC	CASSLWGTGMVNEQFF
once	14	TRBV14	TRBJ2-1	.	TGTGCCAGCAGCCAAGATCGAGTCTGGGTGGAGCAGTTCTTC	CASSQDRVWVEQFF
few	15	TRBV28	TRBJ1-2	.	TGTGCCAGCAGGCCAGAAGAGGGGCGGTTCTCTGGCTACACCTTC	CASRPEEGRFSGYTF
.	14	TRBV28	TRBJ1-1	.	TGTGCCAGCAGTTTAGGGGGTCTGGTCGCTGAAGCTTTCTTT	CASSLGGLVAEAFF
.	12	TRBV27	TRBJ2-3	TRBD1	TGTGCCAGCCAGGGGGTTGGAGATACGCAGTATTTT	CASQGVGDTQYF
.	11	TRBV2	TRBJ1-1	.	TGTGCCAGCAGTGCAGGGGTCGGAGCTTTCTTT	CASSAGVGAFF
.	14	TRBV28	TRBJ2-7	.	TGTGCCAGCAGCTACCCCACAGCTACCTACGAGCAGTACTTC	CASSYPTATYEQYF
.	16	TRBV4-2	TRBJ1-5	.	TGTGCCAGCAGCCAAGAAAGGCAACAGGGCAATCAGCCCCAGCATTTT	CASSQERQQGNQPQHF
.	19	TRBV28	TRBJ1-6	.	TGTGCCAGCAGTTCAATCAGGGATAAAAGGTGGTTAGTTGTTTCACCCCTCCACTTT	CASSSIRDKRWLVVSPLHF
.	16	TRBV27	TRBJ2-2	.	TGTGCCAGCACTTGGGTGGGGCGGATGAACACCGGGGAGCTGTTTTTT	CASTWVGRMNTGELFF
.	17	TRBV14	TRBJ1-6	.	TGTGCCAGCAGCCAAGCCGAGGCAGGGTACTATAATTCACCCCTCCACTTT	CASSQAEAGYYNSPLHF
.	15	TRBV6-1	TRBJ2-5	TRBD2	TGTGCCAGCAGTCTGGGACTAGGGGGTGAAGAGACCCAGTACTTC	CASSLGLGGEETQYF
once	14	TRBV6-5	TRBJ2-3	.	TGTGCCAGCAGCCCCGGACTGAGCACAGATACGCAGTATTTT	CASSPGLSTDTQYF
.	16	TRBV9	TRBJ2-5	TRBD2	TGTGCCAGCAGCTCCCAGACTAGCGGGGGAGTGGAGACCCAGTACTTC	CASSSQTSGGVETQYF
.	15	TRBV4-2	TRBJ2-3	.	TGTGCCAGCAGCCACCTCCGGGGTACCACAGATACGCAGTATTTT	CASSHLRGTTDTQYF
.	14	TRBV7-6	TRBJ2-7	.	TGTGCCAGCAGCCGTGGGACGACGAGGGACGAGCAGTACTTC	CASSRGTTRDEQYF
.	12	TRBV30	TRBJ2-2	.	TGTGCCTGGGCTAGACAGCACGGGGAGCTGTTTTTT	CAWARQHGELFF
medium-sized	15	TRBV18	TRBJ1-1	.	TGTGCCAGCTCACCACTGGTAGATTTGAACACTGAAGCTTTCTTT	CASSPLVDLNTEAFF
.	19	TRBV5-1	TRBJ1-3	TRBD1	TGCGCCAGCAGCTCGTCATCGACAGGGGGACCCCACTCTGGAAACACCATATATTTT	CASSSSSTGGPHSGNTIYF
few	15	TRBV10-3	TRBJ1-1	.	TGTGCCATCAGTGTCAGCGGACAGATGAACACTGAAGCTTTCTTT	CAISVSGQMNTEAFF
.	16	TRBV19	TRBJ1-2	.	TGTGCCAGTAGTATACCCCGGTCCACGGGCTTCTATGGCTACACCTTC	CASSIPRSTGFYGYTF
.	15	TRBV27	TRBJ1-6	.	TGTGCCAGCAGTTTAGTCCTACAGGGTAATTCACCCCTCCACTTT	CASSLVLQGNSPLHF
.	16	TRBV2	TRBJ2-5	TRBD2	TGTGCCAGCAGCCTAACTAGCGGGGGCTTCCAAGAGACCCAGTACTTC	CASSLTSGGFQETQYF
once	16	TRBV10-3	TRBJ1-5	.	TGTGCCATCAGTGAAGTTCGGGGGTCTAGCAATCAGCCCCAGCATTTT	CAISEVRGSSNQPQHF
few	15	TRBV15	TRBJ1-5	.	TGTGCCACCAGCAGAGGGTTGGGGGGGATTCAGCCCCAGCATTTT	CATSRGLGGIQPQHF
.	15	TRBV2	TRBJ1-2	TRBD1	TGTGCCAGCAGTGAACAGGCCAGGGGGCTTTATGGCTACACCTTC	CASSEQARGLYGYTF
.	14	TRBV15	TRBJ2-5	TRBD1	TGTGCCACCAGGGGGCGGACAGGGAGGGAGACCCAGTACTTC	CATRGRTGRETQYF
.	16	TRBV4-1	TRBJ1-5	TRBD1	TGCGCCAGCAGCCAAGACGGTCAGGGGGAGGTTCAGCCCCAGCATTTT	CASSQDGQGEVQPQHF
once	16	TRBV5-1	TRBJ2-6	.	TGCGCCAGCAGCTTGAGACAGGCCTCTGGGGCCAACGTCCTGACTTTC	CASSLRQASGANVLTF
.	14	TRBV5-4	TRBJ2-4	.	TGTGCCAGCAGCTTGGAGGGGTCGACAAACATTCAGTACTTC	CASSLEGSTNIQYF
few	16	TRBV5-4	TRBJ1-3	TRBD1	TGTGCCAGCAGCGACCGGGAGGGGGCTAATGGAAACACCATATATTTT	CASSDREGANGNTIYF
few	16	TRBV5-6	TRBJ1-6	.	TGTGCCAGCAGCTTCTTTGGGGATTCCTATAATTCACCCCTCCACTTT	CASSFFGDSYNSPLHF
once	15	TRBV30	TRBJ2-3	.	TGTGCCTGGAACCTCGGACACGCGCTGGCAGATACGCAGTATTTT	CAWNLGHALADTQYF
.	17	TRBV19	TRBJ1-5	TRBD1	TGTGCCAGTAGTGTCGGCGGGGCCGGACAGGGGGATCAGCCCCAGCATTTT	CASSVGGAGQGDQPQHF
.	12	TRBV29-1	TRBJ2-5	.	TGCAGCGTTGGGGATGGGGGAGAGACCCAGTACTTC	CSVGDGGETQYF
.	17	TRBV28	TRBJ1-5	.	TGTGCCAGCAGTTATTATGAGCCAGCGTGGGGTAATCAGCCCCAGCATTTT	CASSYYEPAWGNQPQHF
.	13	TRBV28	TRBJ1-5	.	TGTGCCAGCAGTTGGGGAAGCAATCAGCCCCAGCATTTT	CASSWGSNQPQHF
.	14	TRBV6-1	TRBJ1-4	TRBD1	TGTGCCAGCAATAGACAGGGTTCTAATGAAAAACTGTTTTTT	CASNRQGSNEKLFF